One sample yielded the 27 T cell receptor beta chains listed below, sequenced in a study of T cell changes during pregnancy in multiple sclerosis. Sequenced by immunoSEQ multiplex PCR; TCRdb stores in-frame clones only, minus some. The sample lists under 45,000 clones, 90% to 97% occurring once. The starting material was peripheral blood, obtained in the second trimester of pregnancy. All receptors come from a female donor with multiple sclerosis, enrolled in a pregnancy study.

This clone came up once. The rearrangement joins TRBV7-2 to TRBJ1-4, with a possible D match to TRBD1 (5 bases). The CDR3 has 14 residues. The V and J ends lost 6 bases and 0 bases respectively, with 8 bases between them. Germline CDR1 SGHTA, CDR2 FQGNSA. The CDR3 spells CASRRQTTNEKLFF. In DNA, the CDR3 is TGTGCCAGCAGAAGACAGACAACTAATGAAAAACTGTTTTTT.

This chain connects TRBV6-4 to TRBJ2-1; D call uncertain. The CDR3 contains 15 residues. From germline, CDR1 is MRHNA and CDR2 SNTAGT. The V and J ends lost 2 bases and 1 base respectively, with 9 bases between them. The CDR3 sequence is CASSDTGGSYNEQFF. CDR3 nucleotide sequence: TGTGCCAGCAGTGACACTGGCGGATCCTACAATGAGCAGTTCTTC.

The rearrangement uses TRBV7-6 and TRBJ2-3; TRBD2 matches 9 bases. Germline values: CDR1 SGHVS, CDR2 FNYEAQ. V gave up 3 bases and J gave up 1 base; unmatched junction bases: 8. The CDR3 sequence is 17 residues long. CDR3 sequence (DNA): TGTGCCAGCAGCTTGGGTGCCAGGACTAGCGGCACAGATACGCAGTATTTT. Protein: CASSLGARTSGTDTQYF.

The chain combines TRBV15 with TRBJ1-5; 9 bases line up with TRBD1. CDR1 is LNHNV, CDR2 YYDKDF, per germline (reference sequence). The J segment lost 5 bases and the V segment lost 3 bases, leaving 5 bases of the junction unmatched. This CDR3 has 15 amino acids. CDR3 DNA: TGTGCCACCAGCAGCCGGGACAGGGCGGATCAGCCCCAGCATTTT. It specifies CATSSRDRADQPQHF.

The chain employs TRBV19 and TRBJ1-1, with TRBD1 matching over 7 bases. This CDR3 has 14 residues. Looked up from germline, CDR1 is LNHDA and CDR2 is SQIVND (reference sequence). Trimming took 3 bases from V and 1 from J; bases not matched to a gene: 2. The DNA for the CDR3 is TGTGCCAGTAGTATCAGACAGGGGAACACTGAAGCTTTCTTT. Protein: CASSIRQGNTEAFF.

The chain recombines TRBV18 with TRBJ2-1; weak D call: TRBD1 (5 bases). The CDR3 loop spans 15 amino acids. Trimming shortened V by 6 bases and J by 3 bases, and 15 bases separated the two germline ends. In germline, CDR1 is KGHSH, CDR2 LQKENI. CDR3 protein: CASSSRVLDYNEQFF. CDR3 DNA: TGTGCCAGCTCTAGCAGGGTGCTTGACTACAATGAGCAGTTCTTC. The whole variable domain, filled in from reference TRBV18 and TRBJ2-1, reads NAGVMQNPRHLVRRRGQEARLRCSPMKGHSHVYWYRQLPEEGLKFMVYLQKENIIDESGMPKERFSAEFPKEGPSILRIQQVVRGDSAAYFCASSSRVLDYNEQFFGPGTRLTVL.

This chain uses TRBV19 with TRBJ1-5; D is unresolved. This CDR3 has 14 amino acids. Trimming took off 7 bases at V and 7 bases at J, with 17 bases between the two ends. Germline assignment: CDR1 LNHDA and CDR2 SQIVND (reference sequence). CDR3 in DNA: TGTGCCAGTATCAGCGGGTTTTTTAACCAGCCCCAGCATTTT. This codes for CASISGFFNQPQHF.

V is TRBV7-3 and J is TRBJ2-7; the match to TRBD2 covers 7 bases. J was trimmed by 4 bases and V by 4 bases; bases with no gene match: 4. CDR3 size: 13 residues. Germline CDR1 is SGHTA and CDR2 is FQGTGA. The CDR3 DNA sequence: TGTGCCAGCAGCTGGGGGGGTCCTTACGAGCAGTACTTC. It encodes CASSWGGPYEQYF.

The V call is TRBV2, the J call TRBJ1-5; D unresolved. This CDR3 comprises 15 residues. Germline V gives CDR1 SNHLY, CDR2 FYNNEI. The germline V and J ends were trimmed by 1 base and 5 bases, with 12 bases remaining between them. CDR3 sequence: CASSEVSSGYQPQHF. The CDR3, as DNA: TGTGCCAGCAGTGAAGTGTCCTCCGGGTATCAGCCCCAGCATTTT.

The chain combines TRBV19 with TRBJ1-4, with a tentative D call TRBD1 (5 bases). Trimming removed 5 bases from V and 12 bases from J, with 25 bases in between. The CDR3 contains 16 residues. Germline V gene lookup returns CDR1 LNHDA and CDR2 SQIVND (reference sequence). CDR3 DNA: TGTGCCAGTAGTCCCCAGGGACTGCTGCCTAATGCTGAACTGTTTTTT. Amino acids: CASSPQGLLPNAELFF.

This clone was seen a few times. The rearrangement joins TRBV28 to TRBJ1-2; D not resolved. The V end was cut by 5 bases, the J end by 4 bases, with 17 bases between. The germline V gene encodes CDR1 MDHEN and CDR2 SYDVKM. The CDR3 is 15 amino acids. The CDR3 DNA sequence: TGTGCCAGCAGTGGCCTAGGGAGTAGAACCTATGGCTACACCTTC. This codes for CASSGLGSRTYGYTF.

CDR3 sequence reads: CASSSPGTGDYNEQFF. In DNA, the CDR3 is TGTGCCAGCAGTTCCCCCGGGACAGGGGACTACAATGAGCAGTTCTTC. This chain joins TRBV13 and TRBJ2-1; TRBD1 matches at 10 bases. Trimming removed 6 bases from V and 3 bases from J; junction bases left unmatched: 8. The CDR3 is 16 amino acids. The germline V gene encodes CDR1 PRHDT and CDR2 FYEKMQ (reference sequence). Full variable domain (missing parts from reference TRBV13 and TRBJ2-1): AAGVIQSPRHLIKEKRETATLKCYPIPRHDTVYWYQQGPGQDPQFLISFYEKMQSDKGSIPDRFSAQQFSDYHSELNMSSLELGDSALYFCASSSPGTGDYNEQFFGPGTRLTVL.

The CDR3 DNA sequence: TGCAGTGCTAGAGTAGTCGAGACCCAGTACTTC. As protein: CSARVVETQYF. This rearrangement joins TRBV20-1 to TRBJ2-5, with unresolved D. Germline V gene sequence: CDR1 DFQATT, CDR2 SNEGSKA (reference sequence). The CDR3 contains 11 residues. V was shortened by 1 base and J by 5 bases, with 5 bases between the two germline ends.

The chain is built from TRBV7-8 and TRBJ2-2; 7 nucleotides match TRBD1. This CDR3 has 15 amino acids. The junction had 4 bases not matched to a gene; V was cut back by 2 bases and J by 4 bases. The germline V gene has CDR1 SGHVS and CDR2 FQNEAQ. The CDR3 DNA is TGTGCCAGCAGCTTAACGGGGACAGTCACCGGGGAGCTGTTTTTT. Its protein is CASSLTGTVTGELFF.

CDR3 sequence reads: CASSLRQTIGEAFF. DNA of the CDR3: TGTGCCAGCAGTTTAAGACAGACGATCGGTGAAGCTTTCTTT. V usage is TRBV27 and J usage is TRBJ1-1; a possible D gene is TRBD1 (5 bases). This CDR3 comprises 14 residues. The V end lost 2 bases, the J end lost 7 bases, and 14 bases lay between the germline ends. Germline V CDR1 and CDR2: MNHEY, SMNVEV (reference sequence).

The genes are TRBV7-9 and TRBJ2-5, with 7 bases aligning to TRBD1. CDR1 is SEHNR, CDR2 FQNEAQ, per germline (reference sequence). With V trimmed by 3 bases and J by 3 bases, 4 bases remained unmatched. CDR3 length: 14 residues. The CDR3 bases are TGTGCCAGCAGCTTGGGCACAGGGGAAGAGACCCAGTACTTC. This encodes CASSLGTGEETQYF.

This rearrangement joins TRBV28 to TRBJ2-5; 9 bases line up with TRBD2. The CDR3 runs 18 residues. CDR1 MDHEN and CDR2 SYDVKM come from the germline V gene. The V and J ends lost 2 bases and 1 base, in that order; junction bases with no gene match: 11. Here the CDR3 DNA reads TGTGCCAGCAGTTTAAGGGACTGGTATAGCGGGAGCCAAGAGACCCAGTACTTC. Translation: CASSLRDWYSGSQETQYF. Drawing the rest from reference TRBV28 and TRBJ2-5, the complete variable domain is DVKVTQSSRYLVKRTGEKVFLECVQDMDHENMFWYRQDPGLGLRLIYFSYDVKMKEKGDIPEGYSVSREKKERFSLILESASTNQTSMYLCASSLRDWYSGSQETQYFGPGTRLLVL.

The CDR3 protein is CASSLGAGYMNTEAFF. The CDR3 DNA follows: TGTGCCAGCAGCTTAGGGGCGGGCTACATGAACACTGAAGCTTTCTTT. The chain uses TRBV13 and TRBJ1-1; D call uncertain. Trimming pared 0 bases from V and 0 bases from J, leaving 11 bases between. The CDR3 extends over 16 amino acids. Germline CDR1 and CDR2: PRHDT and FYEKMQ (reference sequence).

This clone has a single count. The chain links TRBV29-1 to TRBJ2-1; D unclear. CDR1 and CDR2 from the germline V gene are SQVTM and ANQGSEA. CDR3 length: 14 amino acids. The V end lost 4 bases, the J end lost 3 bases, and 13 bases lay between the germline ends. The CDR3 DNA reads TGCAGCGTTGTCCTTACTGCGGACTACAATGAGCAGTTCTTC. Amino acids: CSVVLTADYNEQFF.

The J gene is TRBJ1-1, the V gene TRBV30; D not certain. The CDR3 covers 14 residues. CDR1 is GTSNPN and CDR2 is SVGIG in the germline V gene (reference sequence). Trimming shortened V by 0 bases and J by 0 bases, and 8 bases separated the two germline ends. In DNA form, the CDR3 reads TGTGCCTGGAGTGTAGCCGCTATGAACACTGAAGCTTTCTTT. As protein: CAWSVAAMNTEAFF.

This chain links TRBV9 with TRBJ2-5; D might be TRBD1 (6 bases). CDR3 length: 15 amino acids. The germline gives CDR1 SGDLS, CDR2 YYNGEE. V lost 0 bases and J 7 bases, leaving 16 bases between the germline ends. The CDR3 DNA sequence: TGTGCCAGCAGCGTAGGGAACAGGGAATCAGGGACCCAGTACTTC. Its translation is CASSVGNRESGTQYF.

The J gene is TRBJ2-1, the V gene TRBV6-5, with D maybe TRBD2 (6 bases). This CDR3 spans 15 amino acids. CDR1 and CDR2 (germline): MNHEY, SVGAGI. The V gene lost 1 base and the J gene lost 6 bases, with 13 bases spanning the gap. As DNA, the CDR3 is TGTGCCAGCAGTTACTACGGACTACGGGCCAATGAGCAGTTCTTC. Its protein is CASSYYGLRANEQFF.

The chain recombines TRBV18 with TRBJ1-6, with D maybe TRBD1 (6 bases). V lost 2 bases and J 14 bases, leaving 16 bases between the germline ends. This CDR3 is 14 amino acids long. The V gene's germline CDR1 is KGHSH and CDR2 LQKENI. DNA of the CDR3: TGTGCCAGCTCACCATCGGACAGAGAATTCACCCTCCACTTT. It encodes CASSPSDREFTLHF.

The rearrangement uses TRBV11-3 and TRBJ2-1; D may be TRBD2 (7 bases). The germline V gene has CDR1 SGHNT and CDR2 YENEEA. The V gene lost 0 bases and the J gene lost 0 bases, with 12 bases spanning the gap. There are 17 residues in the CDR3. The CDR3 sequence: CASSLEAGEGSYNEQFF. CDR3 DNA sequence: TGTGCCAGCAGCTTAGAAGCAGGGGAGGGCTCCTACAATGAGCAGTTCTTC.

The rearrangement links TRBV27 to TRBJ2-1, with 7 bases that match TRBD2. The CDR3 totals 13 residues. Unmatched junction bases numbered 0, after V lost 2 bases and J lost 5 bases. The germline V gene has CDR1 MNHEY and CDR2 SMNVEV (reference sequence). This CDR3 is CASSLRGDNEQFF. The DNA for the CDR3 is TGTGCCAGCAGTTTACGGGGGGACAATGAGCAGTTCTTC.

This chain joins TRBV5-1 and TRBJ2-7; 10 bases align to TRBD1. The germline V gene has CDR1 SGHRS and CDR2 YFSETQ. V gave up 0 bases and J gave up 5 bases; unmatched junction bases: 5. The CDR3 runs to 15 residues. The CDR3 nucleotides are TGCGCCAGCAGCTTGGCGGGACAGGGGTTCGACGAGCAGTACTTC. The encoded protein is CASSLAGQGFDEQYF.

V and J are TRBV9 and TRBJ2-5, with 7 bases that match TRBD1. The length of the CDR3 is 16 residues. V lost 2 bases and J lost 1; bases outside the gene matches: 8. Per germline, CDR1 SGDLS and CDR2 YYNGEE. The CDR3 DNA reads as TGTGCCAGCAGCGTGAGGGGAGACAGGGCCCAAGAGACCCAGTACTTC. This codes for CASSVRGDRAQETQYF.